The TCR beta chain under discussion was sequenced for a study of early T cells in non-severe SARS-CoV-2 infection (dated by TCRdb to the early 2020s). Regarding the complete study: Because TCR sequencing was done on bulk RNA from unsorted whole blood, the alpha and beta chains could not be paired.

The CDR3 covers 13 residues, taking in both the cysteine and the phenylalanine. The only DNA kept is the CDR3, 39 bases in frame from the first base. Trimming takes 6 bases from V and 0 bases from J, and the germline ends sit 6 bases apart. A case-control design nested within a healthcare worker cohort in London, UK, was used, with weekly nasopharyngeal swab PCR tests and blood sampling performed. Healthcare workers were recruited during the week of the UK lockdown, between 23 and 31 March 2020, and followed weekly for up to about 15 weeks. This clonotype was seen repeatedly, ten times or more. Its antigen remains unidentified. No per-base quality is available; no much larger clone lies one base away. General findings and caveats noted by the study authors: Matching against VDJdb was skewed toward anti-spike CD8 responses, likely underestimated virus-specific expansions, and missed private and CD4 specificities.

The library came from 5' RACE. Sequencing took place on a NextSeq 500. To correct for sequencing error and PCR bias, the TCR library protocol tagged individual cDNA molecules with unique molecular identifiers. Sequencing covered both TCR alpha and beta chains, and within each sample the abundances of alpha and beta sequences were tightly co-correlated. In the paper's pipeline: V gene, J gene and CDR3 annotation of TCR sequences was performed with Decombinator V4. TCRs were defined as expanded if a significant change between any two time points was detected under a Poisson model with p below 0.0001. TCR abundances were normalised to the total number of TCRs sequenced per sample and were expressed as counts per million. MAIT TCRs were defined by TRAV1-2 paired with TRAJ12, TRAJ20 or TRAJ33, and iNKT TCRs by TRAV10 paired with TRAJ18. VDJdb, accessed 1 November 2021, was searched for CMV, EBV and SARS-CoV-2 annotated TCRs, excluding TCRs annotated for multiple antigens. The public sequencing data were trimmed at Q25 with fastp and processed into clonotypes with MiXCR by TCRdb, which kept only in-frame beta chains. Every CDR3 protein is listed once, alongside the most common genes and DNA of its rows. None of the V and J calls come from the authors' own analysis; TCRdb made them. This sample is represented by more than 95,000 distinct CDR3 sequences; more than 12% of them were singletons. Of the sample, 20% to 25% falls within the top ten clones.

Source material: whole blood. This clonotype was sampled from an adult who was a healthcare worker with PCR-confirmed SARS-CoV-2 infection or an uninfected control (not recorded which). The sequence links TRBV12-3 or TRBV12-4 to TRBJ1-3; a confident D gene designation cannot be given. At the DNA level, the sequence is TGTGCCAGCAGCCCCACCTCTGGAAACACCATATATTTT. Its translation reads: CASSPTSGNTIYF.